This T cell receptor beta chain was identified during a study of shared clonotypes between healthy human individuals (dated by TCRdb to about 2020). In the study overall: Three men and two women, aged 18 to 49 years, made up the cohort. To estimate repertoire size and how much clonotypes are shared between individuals, the study performed deep sequencing of blood TCR repertoires from a handful of healthy adults. Leukapheresis yielded between about 0.94 and 9 billion PBMCs per donor. Per donor, three plates each were used for CD4 naive and CD4 memory, two for CD8 naive, and one for CD8 memory. To increase sequencing depth and limit assay-specific biases, different laboratories used diverse techniques to prepare libraries and sequence TCR repertoires. The study at large found these results: Based on pairwise subsampling, the degree of clonotype sharing among donors was expected to be affected by sequencing depth. Clonotypes shared by all four sorted-subset donors showed higher generation probabilities than non-shared clonotypes. Sampling was limited to blood, and TCR repertoires in tissue likely differ from TCR repertoires in blood. The genetic and exposure-history diversity represented was limited by the small number of donors. Naive subsets generally had larger estimated clonotype richness than memory subsets. Even with the large sequencing depth, rarefaction of the sorted-subset datasets indicated that sequencing was incomplete. About 5% of naive CD4, around 4% of naive CD8, approximately 2% of memory CD4, and about 0.4% of memory CD8 clonotypes were shared across a few donors.

On this clone itself: The target of this receptor is not known. No base quality values were provided; no much bigger clone lies one nucleotide off.

Using the deep immunoSEQ assay, multiplex PCR amplified TCR CDR3 regions from genomic DNA. Extracted genomic DNA from each cell subset was spread evenly across all wells of several immunoSEQ 96-well plates, with each plate serving as a replicate. For sorted subsets, each replicate PCR was loaded with approximately 0.2 ug genomic DNA, equivalent to 30,000 or so T cell genomes. The purified libraries were quantified using a Qubit 3.0 fluorometer, sized with a Bioanalyzer 2100, and then quantified again using the KAPA Library Quantification kit. Every immunoSEQ 96-well plate was sequenced on a dedicated single-read 150-cycle Illumina NextSeq 550 flow cell. Under the source paper's analysis protocol: Because only junctional sequences without quality scores were contained in the immunoSEQ output, filtering matching that applied to full-length reads could not be performed. Sequences were annotated with PyIR, a Python wrapper for IgBLAST v1.9, using IMGT germline references to assign V/J genes and CDR3. Reads were removed for weak V/J assignments (E-value above 1e-6), missing CDR3, stop codons, out-of-frame junctions, or ambiguous translated residues. V3J clonotypes were defined by identical inferred V gene, J gene, and CDR3 amino acid sequence. Percentage overlap between repertoires was calculated by dividing the number of shared unique clonotypes by the size of the smaller repertoire. Richness of each repertoire was evaluated using RTK rarefaction, the Chao1 estimator, and Recon v2.1 estimates of unobserved clonotypes. Generation probabilities for all TCRbeta clonotypes obtained by the gDNA method from four donors were computed using OLGA. In TCRdb, the immuneACCESS table is reduced to in-frame sequences with V and J assigned. These tables do not hold every clone; where another copy was compared, an unresolved V gene accounts for under half, and the others remain unexplained. Clone size and V and J calls were adopted from that table, with D and trimming inferred from the DNA. In this sample the table shows around 2,000,000 clones, 90% to 95% of which occur a single time. 0.13% of the sample is taken by the ten largest.

The donors were healthy, HIV-negative adults who had no recently reported acute infections or vaccinations. Every donor was a Caucasian adult residing in Nashville, Tennessee, USA. CD4+ T cells were enriched by magnetic negative selection; naive cells were then positively selected on CD45RA, and the negative fraction formed the memory subset. After blood collection by leukapheresis, PBMCs were isolated using Ficoll-Histopaque density gradient centrifugation and then cryopreserved in the vapor phase of liquid nitrogen. Analytical flow cytometry was used to check the purity and quantity of every magnetically sorted T cell population. Genomic DNA was isolated from every sorted fraction and measured by UV absorbance on a Nanodrop 2000c. Compared with germline, V lacks 10 bases and J lacks 4 bases; bases without a gene match: 7. CDR3 length: 14 amino acids, cysteine to phenylalanine. The retained sequence is limited to the CDR3, 42 bases, with the frame set at the first base. Looking up the germline V gene yields CDR1 MNHNS and CDR2 SASEGT.

The rearranged segments are TRBV6-1 and TRBJ2-5, with TRBD2 matching 12 junction bases. The sample consisted of naive CD4+ T cells sorted from blood. In the paper's terms, the cell subset or site label means: CD45RA+ positively selected. The sequence derives from a man between 18 and 29 years old in good health. The CDR3 is CATALAGGRETQYF. The nucleotide sequence reads as follows: TGTGCCACTGCGCTAGCGGGGGGGCGAGAGACCCAGTACTTC.